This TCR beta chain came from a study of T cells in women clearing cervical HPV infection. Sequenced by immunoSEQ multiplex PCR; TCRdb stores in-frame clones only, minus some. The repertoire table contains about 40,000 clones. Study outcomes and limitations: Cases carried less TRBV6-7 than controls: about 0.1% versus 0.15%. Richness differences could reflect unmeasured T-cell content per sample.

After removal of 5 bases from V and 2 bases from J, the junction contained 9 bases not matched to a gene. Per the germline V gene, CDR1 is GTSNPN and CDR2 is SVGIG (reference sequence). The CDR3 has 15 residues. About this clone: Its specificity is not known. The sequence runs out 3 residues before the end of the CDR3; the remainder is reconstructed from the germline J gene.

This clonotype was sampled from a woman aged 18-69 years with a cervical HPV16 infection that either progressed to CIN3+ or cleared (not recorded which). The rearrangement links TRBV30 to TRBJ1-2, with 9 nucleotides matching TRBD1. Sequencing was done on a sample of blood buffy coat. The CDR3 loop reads CAWADDRGANYGYTF. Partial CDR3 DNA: TGTGCCTGGGCCGATGACAGGGGGGCAAACTATGGC.